The 9 T cell receptor beta chains listed next were all sequenced from one sample in a study of blood T cell repertoires in COVID-19. The table came from immunoSEQ multiplex PCR; TCRdb's copy has only in-frame clones and leaves some out. The data contain under 85,000 clones, over 80% of them singletons. Sequencing was performed on peripheral blood. These receptors were taken from a man aged 60 to 69 with active or convalescent COVID-19.

The J gene is TRBJ2-5, the V gene TRBV9; 10 bases are shared with TRBD2. The CDR3 is 15 residues long. Germline CDR1 and CDR2: SGDLS and YYNGEE. V lost 5 bases, J lost 6 bases, and 10 bases stayed unmatched. The CDR3 loop reads CASSTSGGAEQTQYF. Written as DNA, the CDR3 is TGTGCCAGCAGTACGAGCGGGGGGGCCGAGCAGACCCAGTACTTC.

This clone was picked up one time. This chain connects TRBV21-1 to TRBJ1-1; TRBD1 was called by the table and not checked on the DNA. TRBV21-1 is deemed a pseudogene. The CDR3 runs to 16 residues. CDR3: CASSKASWQGPTEAFF. The DNA for the CDR3 is TGTGCCAGCAGCAAAGCTAGTTGGCAGGGCCCCACTGAAGCTTTCTTT.

CDR3 DNA sequence: TGTGCCAGCAGCAAAGTGGGGGGTTTAAGGACTGAAGCTTTCTTT. Amino acid sequence: CASSKVGGLRTEAFF. The J gene is TRBJ1-1, the V gene TRBV21-1. TRBV21-1 is termed a pseudogene. The CDR3 extends over 15 amino acids.

The rearrangement joins TRBV12-3 or TRBV12-4 to TRBJ1-2, with TRBD1 as a possible D gene (6 bases). This CDR3 has 13 residues. V shed 7 bases and J shed 9 bases, with 18 bases lying between them. In nucleotides, the CDR3 is TGTGCCAGCAATACAGGGTCCTCTAATAGCTACACCTTC. It yields the protein CASNTGSSNSYTF.

This clone is a singleton in its sample. J is TRBJ1-3 and V is TRBV19; TRBD1 matches at 7 bases. Trimming removed 7 bases from V and 2 bases from J; junction bases left unmatched: 5. The CDR3 is made up of 14 amino acids. Germline-derived CDR1 and CDR2 are LNHDA and SQIVND (reference sequence). CDR3 amino acids: CASKSGTAGNTIYF. CDR3 coding DNA: TGTGCCAGTAAGTCCGGGACAGCTGGAAACACCATATATTTT.

The chain couples TRBV7-2 to TRBJ2-5; TRBD1 aligns across 10 bases. The CDR3 runs 14 residues. V shed 5 bases and J 5 bases; nucleotides not matched to a gene: 5. Germline CDR1 and CDR2: SGHTA and FQGNSA. Here the CDR3 reads CASSPRQGAETQYF. CDR3 sequence (DNA): TGTGCCAGCAGCCCACGACAGGGGGCGGAGACCCAGTACTTC.

The rearrangement uses TRBV18 and TRBJ1-3, with 9 bases that match TRBD1. The CDR3 length is 16 residues. Trimming removed 3 bases from V and 7 bases from J; junction bases left unmatched: 10. Germline CDR1 is KGHSH and CDR2 is LQKENI. CDR3 sequence (DNA): TGTGCCAGCTCACCGGGACAGGGCATGACCTCGAACACCATATATTTT. The encoded protein is CASSPGQGMTSNTIYF.

V and J are TRBV9 and TRBJ1-1; tentatively, D is TRBD1 (5 bases). The CDR3 totals 17 residues. The ends were cut back, 3 bases at V and 1 base at J, with 19 bases in the middle. Germline V CDR1 and CDR2: SGDLS, YYNGEE. CDR3 nucleotides: TGTGCCAGCAGCGCGGGGGGGGTGTCCACCGGGAACACTGAAGCTTTCTTT. Encoded protein: CASSAGGVSTGNTEAFF.

This clone was detected only once. V usage is TRBV10-1 and J usage is TRBJ2-5; a possible D gene is TRBD2 (6 bases). Germline V gene lookup returns CDR1 WNHNN and CDR2 SYGVQD (reference sequence). There are 14 residues in the CDR3. V lost 7 bases, J lost 5 bases, and 17 bases lay in between. The CDR3 DNA follows: TGCGCCAGCACGAGAGCAGGTCGGGGGGAGACCCAGTACTTC. This sequence encodes CASTRAGRGETQYF.